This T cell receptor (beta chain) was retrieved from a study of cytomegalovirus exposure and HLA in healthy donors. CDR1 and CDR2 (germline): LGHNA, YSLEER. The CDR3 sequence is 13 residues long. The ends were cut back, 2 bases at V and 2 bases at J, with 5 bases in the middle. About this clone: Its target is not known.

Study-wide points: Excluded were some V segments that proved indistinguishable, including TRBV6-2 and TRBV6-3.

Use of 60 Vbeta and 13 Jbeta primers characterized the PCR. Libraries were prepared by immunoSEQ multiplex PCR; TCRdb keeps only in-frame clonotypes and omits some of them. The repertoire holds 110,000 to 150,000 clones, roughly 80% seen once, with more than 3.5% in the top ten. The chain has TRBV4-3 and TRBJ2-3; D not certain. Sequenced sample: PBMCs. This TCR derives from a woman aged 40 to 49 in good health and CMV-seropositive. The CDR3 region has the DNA TGCGCCAGCAGCCAAATATACACAGATACGCAGTATTTT. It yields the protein CASSQIYTDTQYF.